The clone carrying this TCR beta chain was observed many times. Its cognate antigen is unknown. This record comes from a study of human T cells and chemical hapten exposure. TCRdb called the RACE reads again in MiXCR, with one record for every CDR3 protein. Found here are about 90,000 distinct CDR3 sequences, roughly a tenth of them singletons; the top ten hold around 1.1%. Findings and limits, study-wide: High-frequency TCRs, those above 1 in 1000, stayed the same after DPC sensitization.

Time point denoted: patch test 3, about 24 weeks after DPC sensitization. Treatment reported: therapeutic diphenylcyclopropenone sensitization with weekly scalp DPC. V lost 5 bases, J lost 0 bases, and 10 bases lay in between. From germline, CDR1 is SQVTM and CDR2 ANQGSEA. The CDR3 sequence is 13 residues long. The clonotype comes from a woman in her twenties or thirties with alopecia areata. Some clones in this sample may be carry-over from other donors' samples. This material consisted of whole blood, taken in connection with sensitization to the hapten diphenylcyclopropenone (DPC). V gene TRBV29-1 combines with J gene TRBJ1-1; no clear D. Here the CDR3 reads CSVSGQMNTEAFF. In nucleotides, the CDR3 is TGCAGCGTTTCTGGCCAAATGAACACTGAAGCTTTCTTT.